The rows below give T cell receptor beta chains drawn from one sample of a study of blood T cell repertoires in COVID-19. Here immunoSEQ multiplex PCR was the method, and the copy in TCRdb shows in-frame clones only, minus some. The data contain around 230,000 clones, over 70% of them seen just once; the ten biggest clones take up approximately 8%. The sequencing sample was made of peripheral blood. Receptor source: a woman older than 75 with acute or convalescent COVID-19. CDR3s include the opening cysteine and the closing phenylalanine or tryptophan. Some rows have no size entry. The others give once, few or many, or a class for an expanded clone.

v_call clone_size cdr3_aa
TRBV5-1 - CASSSPETGSYEQYF
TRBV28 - CASSLTGTGLTGELFF
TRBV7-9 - CASSSGFDTDTQYF
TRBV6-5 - CASRGLGQLTDTQYF
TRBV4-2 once CASSPGLAGNEQFF
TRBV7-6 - CASSLVQGTESPLHF
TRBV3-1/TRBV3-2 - CATSRTPGAEAFF
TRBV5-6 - CASSLVGGSDGYTF
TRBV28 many CASSFKDRGLYEQYF
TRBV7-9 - CASRAAGMEKLFF
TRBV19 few CATKSPGHGNTIYF
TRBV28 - CASRSGASGRNEQFF
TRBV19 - CASQDRGGTEAFF
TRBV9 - CASSKDTPGNTIYF
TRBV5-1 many CASTLGQPGSGANVLTF
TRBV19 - CASSEVEEKLFF
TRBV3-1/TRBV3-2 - CASSKGGASGRAGELFF
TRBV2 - CASREIGLAGVTDTQYF
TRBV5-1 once CASSLRGEVLFF
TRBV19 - CASSIAGVQETQYF
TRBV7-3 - CASSKTGRSYEQYF
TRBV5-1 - CASATGSRSGEKLFF
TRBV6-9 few CASRGQRDGYTF
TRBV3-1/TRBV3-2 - CASSLLPGGLKHEKLFF
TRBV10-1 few CATSDLYEQYF
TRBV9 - CASSTPLAGQETQYF
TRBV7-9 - CASFSGNTIYF
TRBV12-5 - CASGLVGGSYYGYTF
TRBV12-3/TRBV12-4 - CASKRQGEAFF